Sequencing of this T cell receptor beta chain was carried out in a study of T cell repertoires in cytomegalovirus infection. Turning to this clonotype: Its antigen remains unidentified.

The CDR3 sequence is 12 residues long. Trimming shortened V by 7 bases and J by 4 bases, and 9 bases separated the two germline ends. Germline loops: CDR1 MNHEY, CDR2 SVGAGI. MiXCR, run by TCRdb on the reads, gives a single entry per CDR3 protein. The sample consists of approximately 770,000 distinct CDR3 sequences, 25% to 30% of them appearing once. The gene calls are TRBV6-5 and TRBJ2-3; D gene ambiguous. The sequence was obtained from a human donor in good health (CMV status not recorded). Some clones in this sample may be carry-over from other donors' samples. The starting material was cultured CD8+ T cells from PBMCs, obtained from culture after CMV antigen stimulation. The CDR3 loop is CASTSLPDTQYF. The CDR3 DNA sequence: TGTGCCAGCACCTCGCTGCCAGATACGCAGTATTTT.